This TCR beta chain appears in the sequencing data of a study of CXCR3-negative and CXCR3-positive naive CD8 T cells. The authors made the TRB cDNA libraries by 5' RACE using UMI labels. TCRdb re-analyzed the 5' RACE reads; it lists each CDR3 protein once, without DNA. The listing records around 140,000 distinct CDR3 sequences. CDR3 length: 13 residues. Germline V gives CDR1 SQVTM, CDR2 ANQGSEA. The sample was naive CXCR3- CD8+ T cells from blood. Subset noted: CD45RO-CCR7+CD27+CD95- naive CD8+ T cells lacking CXCR3 (TNR3-). The origin of this receptor is a human donor in good health. Some clones in this sample may be carry-over from other donors' samples. J is TRBJ2-7 and V is TRBV29-1. CDR3 amino acids: CSVETGSAYEQYF.